These 24 T cell receptor beta chains came from one sample sequenced in a study of response to subunit inactivated influenza vaccine. TCRdb re-called the RT-PCR reads through MiXCR, storing one row per CDR3 protein. The sample holds about 540,000 distinct CDR3 sequences; roughly 25% are singletons and the top ten take 2.5% to 3.5%. These data also featured in a second study, about T cells expressing NK-cell markers. That study reports: Synthesis of TCR beta cDNA relied on 5'RACE template switching carrying UMIs.

The sample in question was CD4+ T cells sorted from PBMCs, obtained 11 to 12 days after vaccination. The origin of the receptors is a man aged 50-60 years who received an inactivated influenza vaccine.

V usage is TRBV5-1 and J usage is TRBJ2-5, with D possibly TRBD1 on 5 matching bases. The ends were cut back, 5 bases at V and 5 bases at J, with 19 bases in the middle. This CDR3 has 15 amino acids. Germline V lookup: CDR1 SGHRS, CDR2 YFSETQ. The CDR3 sequence is CASSSNWGSGETQYF. CDR3 in DNA: TGCGCCAGCAGTTCCAATTGGGGCTCGGGTGAGACCCAGTACTTC.

This clonotype was detected a few times. This chain uses TRBV13 with TRBJ1-2, with 11 positions matching TRBD1. This CDR3 contains 14 residues. J gave up 7 bases and V 6 bases, and 7 bases lay outside the gene matches. Germline V gives CDR1 PRHDT, CDR2 FYEKMQ (reference sequence). The CDR3 DNA is TGTGCCAGCAGGCGGACAGGGGGCGCGTCTGGCTACACCTTC. Translating it yields CASRRTGGASGYTF.

The genes are TRBV20-1 and TRBJ2-7; D is unresolved. Germline V CDR1 and CDR2: DFQATT, SNEGSKA (reference sequence). The CDR3 totals 13 residues. Trimming left V 3 bases short and J 6 bases short, with 15 bases between. CDR3 nucleotides: TGCAGTGCTAGTAGTCCAGCTTCGGGCGAGCAGTACTTC. Translating gives CSASSPASGEQYF.

This chain links TRBV12-3 or TRBV12-4 with TRBJ1-6, with 7 nucleotides matching TRBD1. The length of the CDR3 is 13 residues. Unmatched junction bases numbered 6, after V lost 6 bases and J lost 10 bases. The CDR3 nucleotides read TGTGCCAGCAGCTTGGACAGGCTCTCACCCCTCCACTTT. This sequence encodes CASSLDRLSPLHF.

This clonotype was found a few times. The chain links TRBV10-3 to TRBJ2-2; 15 bases agree with TRBD2. The V and J ends lost 4 bases and 0 bases, in that order; junction bases with no gene match: 3. Germline V gives CDR1 ENHRY, CDR2 SYGVKD. This CDR3 is 18 amino acids long. The chain's CDR3 is CAISGTSGREANTGELFF. The CDR3 coding sequence is TGTGCCATCAGTGGGACTAGCGGGAGGGAGGCGAACACCGGGGAGCTGTTTTTT.

The chain couples TRBV4-2 to TRBJ2-3, with 11 nucleotides matching TRBD2. CDR1 is LGHNA, CDR2 YNFKEQ, per germline. J was trimmed by 2 bases and V by 5 bases; bases with no gene match: 18. This CDR3 region has 20 residues. The CDR3, as DNA: TGTGCCAGCAGCAAGGGGAGTAGCGGGGGGGCTACAGCGTACACAGATACGCAGTATTTT. This translates into CASSKGSSGGATAYTDTQYF.

This clonotype was observed many times. This chain connects TRBV20-1 to TRBJ2-3; D assignment may be TRBD1 or TRBD2 (5 bases each). The V gene lost 5 bases and the J gene lost 1 base, with 19 bases spanning the gap. This CDR3 is 16 amino acids long. CDR1 is DFQATT, CDR2 SNEGSKA, per germline (reference sequence). As DNA, the CDR3 is TGCAGTGCTGCCGGGACCTCGGGCGCTCGCACAGATACGCAGTATTTT. Protein product: CSAAGTSGARTDTQYF.

The rearrangement links TRBV20-1 to TRBJ2-4; 9 positions agree with TRBD2. Germline V gene lookup returns CDR1 DFQATT and CDR2 SNEGSKA (reference sequence). The CDR3 runs 15 residues. The trim removed 3 bases at V and 6 bases at J, leaving 9 bases unmatched. CDR3: CSASRPSGIRNIQYF. Written as DNA, the CDR3 is TGCAGTGCTAGCCGGCCTAGCGGGATTCGAAACATTCAGTACTTC.

The V and J genes are TRBV5-1 and TRBJ1-6; possibly TRBD1 for D (6 bases). Germline loops: CDR1 SGHRS, CDR2 YFSETQ. This CDR3 has 17 residues. V lost 3 bases and J 0 bases, leaving 13 bases between the germline ends. Here the CDR3 DNA reads TGCGCCAGCAGCTCGGACAGTACTACCTCCTATAATTCACCCCTCCACTTT. It yields the protein CASSSDSTTSYNSPLHF.

This clonotype has more than one count but fewer than ten. The chain uses TRBV4-1 and TRBJ1-1; D unresolved. The V end lost 3 bases, the J end lost 1 base, and 6 bases lay between the germline ends. Germline V gene sequence: CDR1 MGHRA, CDR2 YSYEKL. This CDR3 contains 13 residues. The CDR3 spells CASSHEGNTEAFF. CDR3 sequence (DNA): TGCGCCAGCAGCCATGAGGGGAACACTGAAGCTTTCTTT.

The chain employs TRBV12-3 or TRBV12-4 and TRBJ1-2; TRBD1 agrees at 10 bases. This CDR3 is 16 amino acids long. The V and J ends lost 5 bases and 8 bases, in that order; junction bases with no gene match: 14. The CDR3 here is CASSPGTGVLIGGYTF. The CDR3 nucleotides read TGTGCCAGCAGTCCCGGGACAGGGGTCTTGATTGGCGGCTACACCTTC.

With regard to this clonotype: A junction end diverges from the germline sequence, so it may reflect a read error. The genes are TRBV4-3 and TRBJ2-7; a weak D match, TRBD2 (6 bases). The CDR3 has 15 amino acids. The germline V gene encodes CDR1 LGHNA and CDR2 YSLEER. The CDR3 here is CASSQGRAGPYKQYF. In DNA form, the CDR3 reads TGCGCCAGCAGCCAAGGGAGGGCAGGGCCCTACAAGCAGTACTTC.

The rearrangement uses TRBV12-3 or TRBV12-4 and TRBJ2-1, with 10 bases identical to TRBD2. After removal of 7 bases from V and 7 bases from J, the junction contained 13 bases not matched to a gene. The CDR3 contains 16 residues. The CDR3 reads CASTGGLAGATNEQFF. DNA for the CDR3: TGTGCCAGCACTGGGGGGCTAGCGGGGGCAACGAATGAGCAGTTCTTC.

In this sample, this clonotype turned up a few times. The chain joins TRBV7-9 to TRBJ1-2, with 10 bases that match TRBD1. This CDR3 contains 14 residues. Germline V gives CDR1 SEHNR, CDR2 FQNEAQ (reference sequence). V was pared by 5 bases and J by 2 bases, with 2 bases of the junction left unmatched. The CDR3 coding sequence is TGTGCCAGCAGCATGGGACAGGGGAACTATGGCTACACCTTC. Translating gives CASSMGQGNYGYTF.

To note about this clonotype: A read error may explain this, as a much larger clone is one base away. The rearrangement links TRBV11-2 to TRBJ2-7; D assignment may be TRBD1 or TRBD2 (6 bases each). CDR3 length equals 14 residues. Germline lookup yields CDR1 SGHAT and CDR2 FQNNGV. V was pared by 2 bases and J by 9 bases, with 17 bases between. Here the CDR3 reads CASSLFGGSARQYF. CDR3 nucleotides: TGTGCCAGCAGCTTATTCGGGGGCAGCGCGAGGCAGTACTTC.

This clonotype was observed a handful of times. The chain uses TRBV11-2 and TRBJ2-4; maybe TRBD1 (5 bases). Germline V lookup: CDR1 SGHAT, CDR2 FQNNGV. Trimming removed 1 base from V and 0 bases from J, with 10 bases in between. This CDR3 has 16 residues. This chain's CDR3 is CASSLGQTLAKNIQYF. The CDR3 DNA is TGTGCCAGCAGCTTAGGACAGACACTAGCCAAAAACATTCAGTACTTC. The complete variable domain, with remaining parts taken from reference TRBV11-2 and TRBJ2-4, reads EAGVAQSPRYKIIEKRQSVAFWCNPISGHATLYWYQQILGQGPKLLIQFQNNGVVDDSQLPKDRFSAERLKGVDSTLKIQPAKLEDSAVYLCASSLGQTLAKNIQYFGAGTRLSVL.

This clonotype was recorded many times. The rearrangement joins TRBV5-1 to TRBJ2-3; a weak D match, TRBD2 (6 bases). This CDR3 region has 14 residues. V gave up 4 bases and J gave up 0 bases, with 9 bases separating them. Germline CDR1 SGHRS, CDR2 YFSETQ. The CDR3 spells CASSISGSTDTQYF. The CDR3 region has the DNA TGCGCCAGCAGCATTAGCGGAAGCACAGATACGCAGTATTTT. The entire variable domain, with the rest obtained from reference TRBV5-1 and TRBJ2-3, is as follows: KAGVTQTPRYLIKTRGQQVTLSCSPISGHRSVSWYQQTPGQGLQFLFEYFSETQRNKGNFPGRFSGRQFSNSRSEMNVSTLELGDSALYLCASSISGSTDTQYFGPGTRLTVL.

This clonotype was detected only a few times. The CDR3 DNA is TGCAGTCCAAGCGATGGCATGAACACTGAAGCTTTCTTT. It yields the protein CSPSDGMNTEAFF. This rearrangement joins TRBV20-1 to TRBJ1-1; D is unclear. The CDR3 is 13 residues long. V lost 8 bases, J lost 0 bases, and 13 bases lay in between. Germline-derived CDR1 and CDR2 are DFQATT and SNEGSKA (reference sequence).

The rearrangement links TRBV11-1 to TRBJ2-3, with D tentatively TRBD2 (6 bases). This CDR3 is built from 17 residues. Looked up from germline, CDR1 is SGHAT and CDR2 is FQDESV (reference sequence). Between the trimmed V and J ends, which lost 5 bases and 0 bases, there was a span of 18 bases. This chain's CDR3 is CASSQGRKGLSTDTQYF. CDR3 sequence (DNA): TGTGCCAGCAGCCAAGGGCGGAAGGGACTTAGCACAGATACGCAGTATTTT.

V usage is TRBV5-1 and J usage is TRBJ2-1; D is perhaps TRBD1 (6 bases). Germline assignment: CDR1 SGHRS and CDR2 YFSETQ. CDR3 length equals 14 residues. V was shortened by 4 bases and J by 3 bases, with 11 bases between the two germline ends. The CDR3: CASSAGEYYNEQFF. CDR3 nucleotides: TGCGCCAGCAGCGCAGGGGAATACTACAATGAGCAGTTCTTC.

There are a few counts of this clonotype. The genes are TRBV7-3 and TRBJ2-3, with D possibly matching TRBD1 (5 bases). The V gene lost 1 base and the J gene lost 2 bases, with 10 bases spanning the gap. CDR1 and CDR2 from the germline V gene are SGHTA and FQGTGA. The CDR3 consists of 15 residues. The chain's CDR3 is CASSLNGRATDTQYF. In nucleotides, the CDR3 is TGTGCCAGCAGCTTAAATGGCAGGGCCACAGATACGCAGTATTTT.

V gene TRBV12-3 or TRBV12-4 combines with J gene TRBJ1-1, with unresolved D. V lost 6 bases to trimming and J lost 7 bases, with 9 bases between them. This CDR3 is built from 11 residues. The CDR3 sequence is CASSRRLEAFF. The CDR3 DNA reads TGTGCCAGCAGCCGTCGCCTTGAAGCTTTCTTT.

This clonotype was detected a few times. This chain connects TRBV5-1 to TRBJ2-1; a possible D gene is TRBD1 (6 bases). Trimming removed 0 bases at V and 3 bases at J, with 7 bases between. The germline gives CDR1 SGHRS, CDR2 YFSETQ. The CDR3 has 14 residues. The CDR3 protein is CASSLDRDYNEQFF. The CDR3 DNA reads as TGCGCCAGCAGCTTGGACAGGGACTACAATGAGCAGTTCTTC.

The V and J genes are TRBV29-1 and TRBJ2-1, with 12 bases aligning to TRBD2. Germline loops: CDR1 SQVTM, CDR2 ANQGSEA. The CDR3 covers 14 residues. The CDR3 loop reads CTAYGTSGYNEQFF. CDR3 sequence (DNA): TGCACCGCGTACGGGACTAGCGGGTACAATGAGCAGTTCTTC.